A single sample gave rise to the 21 T cell receptor beta chains below, sequenced in a study of control samples from healthy donors and cancer patients. Assay: immunoSEQ multiplex PCR; the TCRdb copy retains only in-frame clones and omits some. The data contain 130,000 to 150,000 clones, roughly 92% of them singletons. The sample consisted of blood. The origin of the receptors is a man younger than 40 in good health.

The chain combines TRBV21-1 with TRBJ2-3. TRBV21-1 is a documented pseudogene. CDR3 length: 16 residues. The CDR3 sequence: CASSKGADGTTDTQYF. The CDR3 region has the DNA TGTGCCAGCAGCAAAGGTGCGGACGGGACCACAGATACGCAGTATTTT.

The chain has TRBV5-5 and TRBJ2-3; 8 bases line up with TRBD1. The germline V gene has CDR1 SGHKS and CDR2 YYEKEE (reference sequence). The CDR3 contains 16 residues. Trimming cost V 5 bases and J 1 base; bases outside gene matches: 9. In DNA form, the CDR3 reads TGTGCCAGCAGGGAGATGACAGGGGTGGGCACAGATACGCAGTATTTT. This translates into CASREMTGVGTDTQYF.

The V and J genes are TRBV5-1 and TRBJ1-6, with a possible D match to TRBD1 (6 bases). V lost 4 bases and J lost 3, with 8 bases in between. The CDR3 has 14 amino acids. The germline gives CDR1 SGHRS, CDR2 YFSETQ. DNA for the CDR3: TGCGCCAGCAGCCCGGACAGCTATAATTCACCCCTCCACTTT. It codes for CASSPDSYNSPLHF.

This chain uses TRBV19 with TRBJ2-2; D not resolved. CDR3 length equals 13 residues. V was pared by 3 bases and J by 6 bases, with 8 bases between. Germline V gene sequence: CDR1 LNHDA, CDR2 SQIVND (reference sequence). Here the CDR3 reads CASSIWAAGELFF. The CDR3 nucleotides are TGTGCCAGTAGTATTTGGGCCGCCGGGGAGCTGTTTTTT.

This chain joins TRBV19 and TRBJ1-5; 7 bases are a match to TRBD1. This CDR3 region has 15 residues. Losses at the gene ends were 6 bases for V and 1 base for J; bases not matched to a gene: 6. Germline CDR1 is LNHDA and CDR2 is SQIVND (reference sequence). In DNA, the CDR3 is TGTGCCAGTAGCCTGGGACAGTGGAGCAATCAGCCCCAGCATTTT. Its protein product is CASSLGQWSNQPQHF.

The chain recombines TRBV28 with TRBJ1-1; D gene ambiguous. Trimming shortened V by 4 bases and J by 9 bases, and 15 bases separated the two germline ends. There are 13 residues in the CDR3. Germline lookup yields CDR1 MDHEN and CDR2 SYDVKM. The CDR3 is CASSSGSSGKAFF. The CDR3 DNA is TGTGCCAGCAGTTCTGGTTCGAGTGGAAAAGCTTTCTTT. The entire variable domain, with the rest obtained from reference TRBV28 and TRBJ1-1, is as follows: DVKVTQSSRYLVKRTGEKVFLECVQDMDHENMFWYRQDPGLGLRLIYFSYDVKMKEKGDIPEGYSVSREKKERFSLILESASTNQTSMYLCASSSGSSGKAFFGQGTRLTVV.

V is TRBV5-1 and J is TRBJ2-7; 9 bases fit TRBD1. Trimming took 0 bases from V and 3 from J; bases not matched to a gene: 10. Germline loops: CDR1 SGHRS, CDR2 YFSETQ. The CDR3 consists of 17 residues. Here the CDR3 reads CASSLGLRTGVDYEQYF. The CDR3 DNA follows: TGCGCCAGCAGCTTGGGACTTAGGACAGGGGTTGACTACGAGCAGTACTTC.

V and J are TRBV28 and TRBJ1-2; 9 positions agree with TRBD1. The germline V gene has CDR1 MDHEN and CDR2 SYDVKM. The CDR3 consists of 15 residues. The V and J ends lost 4 bases and 1 base, in that order; junction bases with no gene match: 4. CDR3: CASSYPTGGNYGYTF. The CDR3 DNA follows: TGTGCCAGCAGTTACCCGACAGGGGGTAACTATGGCTACACCTTC.

Comment on this clone: The junction and the germline gene differ at one end; a read error may be behind it. V is TRBV7-6 and J is TRBJ2-7, with D perhaps matching TRBD1 or TRBD2 (5 bases each). The CDR3 has 15 residues. Germline-derived CDR1 and CDR2 are SGHVS and FNYEAQ. CDR3 sequence: CASSLEPGTSYEQYF. DNA for the CDR3: TGTGCCAGCAGTTTAGAACCCGGGACCTCCTACGAGCAGTACTTC.

This clone was observed once. This chain uses TRBV5-4 with TRBJ2-3; the D is unclear. Germline assignment: CDR1 SGHNT and CDR2 YYREEE (reference sequence). The V gene lost 1 base and the J gene lost 3 bases, with 12 bases spanning the gap. The length of the CDR3 is 15 residues. CDR3 nucleotides: TGTGCCAGCAGCTTGCGCTCCTTGGGGACAGATACGCAGTATTTT. Residues: CASSLRSLGTDTQYF.

This clone was seen a handful of times. The chain has TRBV6-2 or TRBV6-3 and TRBJ2-7, with 12 bases fitting TRBD1. With 5 bases clipped from V and 5 bases from J, the junction kept 7 bases outside the gene matches. Germline V gives CDR1 MNHEY, CDR2 SVGEGT. The CDR3 length is 15 residues. The CDR3 protein is CASSVTGTGGNEQYF. Here the CDR3 DNA reads TGTGCCAGCAGTGTGACCGGGACAGGGGGCAACGAGCAGTACTTC.

This chain uses TRBV7-6 with TRBJ1-3, with a weak D call TRBD1 (5 bases). In germline, CDR1 is SGHVS, CDR2 FNYEAQ. The CDR3 spans 16 residues. The ends were cut back, 1 base at V and 5 bases at J, with 15 bases in the middle. CDR3 sequence: CASSLGATGARNTIYF. CDR3 sequence (DNA): TGTGCCAGCAGCTTAGGGGCAACAGGCGCACGAAACACCATATATTTT. Supplemented by reference TRBV7-6 and TRBJ1-3, the full variable domain reads GAGVSQSPRYKVTKRGQDVALRCDPISGHVSLYWYRQALGQGPEFLTYFNYEAQQDKSGLPNDRFSAERPEGSISTLTIQRTEQRDSAMYRCASSLGATGARNTIYFGEGSWLTVV.

The rearrangement uses TRBV27 and TRBJ2-7; possible D gene TRBD1, 5 bases. This CDR3 is built from 15 residues. Between the trimmed V and J ends, which lost 2 bases and 2 bases, there was a span of 13 bases. Per the germline V gene, CDR1 is MNHEY and CDR2 is SMNVEV (reference sequence). The CDR3 coding sequence is TGTGCCAGCAGTTTAGATGAGACAGAGACCTACGAGCAGTACTTC. It yields the protein CASSLDETETYEQYF.

This chain uses TRBV7-9 with TRBJ2-3, with D perhaps matching TRBD1 (6 bases). CDR3 length: 12 amino acids. Germline-derived CDR1 and CDR2 are SEHNR and FQNEAQ (reference sequence). Between the trimmed V and J ends, which lost 3 bases and 6 bases, there was a span of 7 bases. This CDR3 is CASSFDRDTQYF. The CDR3, as DNA: TGTGCCAGCAGCTTTGACAGGGATACGCAGTATTTT. The whole variable domain, remainder taken from reference TRBV7-9 and TRBJ2-3, is DTGVSQNPRHKITKRGQNVTFRCDPISEHNRLYWYRQTLGQGPEFLTYFQNEAQLEKSRLLSDRFSAERPKGSFSTLEIQRTEQGDSAMYLCASSFDRDTQYFGPGTRLTVL.

The J gene is TRBJ2-7, the V gene TRBV30, with D tentatively TRBD2 (5 bases). CDR1 is GTSNPN, CDR2 SVGIG, per germline (reference sequence). CDR3 size: 13 residues. Trimming removed 5 bases from V and 0 bases from J, with 11 bases in between. CDR3 loop: CAWGSGYSYEQYF. The CDR3 DNA sequence: TGTGCCTGGGGAAGCGGATACTCCTACGAGCAGTACTTC.

V gene TRBV6-4 combines with J gene TRBJ2-3; 7 nucleotides align to TRBD2. Germline assignment: CDR1 MRHNA and CDR2 SNTAGT. After removal of 0 bases from V and 5 bases from J, the junction contained 5 bases not matched to a gene. The CDR3 has 15 amino acids. CDR3 residues: CASSDSKSGGDTQYF. In DNA, the CDR3 is TGTGCCAGCAGTGACTCGAAATCGGGGGGAGATACGCAGTATTTT.

V is TRBV11-3 and J is TRBJ1-5; a weak D match, TRBD1 (6 bases). CDR1 and CDR2 from the germline V gene are SGHNT and YENEEA. V gave up 7 bases and J gave up 8 bases, with 18 bases separating them. This CDR3 has 14 amino acids. CDR3 coding DNA: TGTGCCAGCACCCCACAGGGAGTCTATAAGCCCCAGCATTTT. It codes for CASTPQGVYKPQHF. Full variable domain (rest looked up from reference TRBV11-3 and TRBJ1-5): EAGVVQSPRYKIIEKKQPVAFWCNPISGHNTLYWYLQNLGQGPELLIRYENEEAVDDSQLPKDRFSAERLKGVDSTLKIQPAELGDSAVYLCASTPQGVYKPQHFGDGTRLSIL.

The chain recombines TRBV6-5 with TRBJ2-7; tentatively, D is TRBD1 or TRBD2 (5 bases each). V lost 6 bases to trimming and J lost 6 bases, with 15 bases between them. This CDR3 region has 13 residues. The V gene's germline CDR1 is MNHEY and CDR2 SVGAGI. DNA for the CDR3: TGTGCCAGCAGAGTCGGGACCTCGACCGAGCAGTACTTC. Amino acids: CASRVGTSTEQYF.

The chain couples TRBV10-3 to TRBJ2-7; D is possibly TRBD2 (5 bases). CDR1 and CDR2 from the germline V gene are ENHRY and SYGVKD. The V end was cut by 2 bases, the J end by 3 bases, with 23 bases between. This CDR3 has 18 amino acids. Here the CDR3 reads CAISEVSSPLAINYEQYF. CDR3 sequence (DNA): TGTGCCATCAGTGAGGTGTCTAGCCCGCTTGCGATTAACTACGAGCAGTACTTC.

This chain connects TRBV29-1 to TRBJ1-1, with 7 bases fitting TRBD1. CDR1 is SQVTM, CDR2 ANQGSEA, per germline. The length of the CDR3 is 13 residues. J gave up 5 bases and V 5 bases, and 8 bases lay outside the gene matches. In DNA, the CDR3 is TGCAGCGTTTTACCCCCGGACAGGACTGAAGCTTTCTTT. Its protein product is CSVLPPDRTEAFF.

V gene TRBV27 combines with J gene TRBJ2-7, with 9 bases matching TRBD2. The germline CDR1 and CDR2 sequences are MNHEY and SMNVEV (reference sequence). Trimming removed 8 bases from V and 6 bases from J; junction bases left unmatched: 8. This CDR3 is 13 amino acids long. CDR3 loop: CASRIAGVGEQYF. CDR3 sequence (DNA): TGTGCCAGCCGAATAGCGGGAGTTGGCGAGCAGTACTTC.